This T cell receptor beta chain was recorded in a study of blood T cell repertoires in COVID-19. Using immunoSEQ multiplex PCR, the repertoire was profiled, and TCRdb retains in-frame clones only, with some absent. The data contain about 210,000 clones, around 88% of them singletons. What was sequenced was peripheral blood. The receptor comes from a middle-aged man with active or convalescent COVID-19.

The CDR3 region has the DNA TGTGCCAGCAGCCCCCGGACTAGCGGGGCTGGGGAGACCCAGTACTTC. It specifies CASSPRTSGAGETQYF. The chain carries TRBV5-4 and TRBJ2-5, with TRBD2 matching over 12 bases. After removal of 4 bases from V and 5 bases from J, the junction contained 9 bases not matched to a gene. Germline CDR1 is SGHNT and CDR2 is YYREEE (reference sequence). The CDR3 has 16 amino acids.